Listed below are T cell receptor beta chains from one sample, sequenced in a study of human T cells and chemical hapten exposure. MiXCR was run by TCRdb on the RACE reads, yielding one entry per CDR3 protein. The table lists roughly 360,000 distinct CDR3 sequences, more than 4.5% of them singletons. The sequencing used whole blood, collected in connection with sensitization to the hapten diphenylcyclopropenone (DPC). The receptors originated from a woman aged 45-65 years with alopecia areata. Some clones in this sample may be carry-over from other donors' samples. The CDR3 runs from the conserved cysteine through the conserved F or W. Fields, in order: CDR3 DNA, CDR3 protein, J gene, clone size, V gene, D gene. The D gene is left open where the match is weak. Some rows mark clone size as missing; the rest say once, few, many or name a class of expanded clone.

cdr3_nt: TGTGCCACGGGACAGATTAACTATGGCTACACCTTC
cdr3_aa: CATGQINYGYTF
j_call: TRBJ1-2
clone_size: -
v_call: TRBV11-2
d_call: TRBD1

cdr3_nt: TGTGCCAGCAGCCAAGGGGGGACAGGCTGGGGCTCTGGAAACACCATATATTTT
cdr3_aa: CASSQGGTGWGSGNTIYF
j_call: TRBJ1-3
clone_size: many
v_call: TRBV4-2
d_call: TRBD1

cdr3_nt: TGTGCCAGTGGTCGGTTCGGGCTCGGTTTCTTT
cdr3_aa: CASGRFGLGFF
j_call: TRBJ1-1
clone_size: few
v_call: TRBV2
d_call: -

cdr3_nt: TGTGCCAGCAGCCTCGTGGTGGGCAGGGAGCAGTACTTC
cdr3_aa: CASSLVVGREQYF
j_call: TRBJ2-7
clone_size: many
v_call: TRBV28
d_call: -

cdr3_nt: TGCAGCGTTGTGTCTTTTAACACCGGGGAGCTGTTTTTT
cdr3_aa: CSVVSFNTGELFF
j_call: TRBJ2-2
clone_size: many
v_call: TRBV29-1
d_call: -

cdr3_nt: TGTGCCAGCAGCTTTCGGCCGGGCGCCTTATCCTACAATGAGCAGTTCTTC
cdr3_aa: CASSFRPGALSYNEQFF
j_call: TRBJ2-1
clone_size: many
v_call: TRBV11-2
d_call: -

cdr3_nt: TGTGCCAGCAGTTCGATGGCCTACAATGAGCAGTTCTTC
cdr3_aa: CASSSMAYNEQFF
j_call: TRBJ2-1
clone_size: many
v_call: TRBV7-2
d_call: -

cdr3_nt: TGCAGCGTTGGGGGGACTAGCGGGAACTACGAGCAGTACTTC
cdr3_aa: CSVGGTSGNYEQYF
j_call: TRBJ2-7
clone_size: -
v_call: TRBV29-1
d_call: TRBD2

cdr3_nt: TGTGCCAGCAGTTCATCGGGGACCCCGGGGGCCAACGTCCTGACTTTC
cdr3_aa: CASSSSGTPGANVLTF
j_call: TRBJ2-6
clone_size: many
v_call: TRBV12-3/TRBV12-4
d_call: -

cdr3_nt: TGTGCCAGCAGTCCGGGTCCATCCCAGCCCCAGCATTTT
cdr3_aa: CASSPGPSQPQHF
j_call: TRBJ1-5
clone_size: many
v_call: TRBV2
d_call: -

cdr3_nt: TGTGCCAGCAGCGTAGCTGCAGGGGGGTACGAGCAGTACTTC
cdr3_aa: CASSVAAGGYEQYF
j_call: TRBJ2-7
clone_size: few
v_call: TRBV9
d_call: -

cdr3_nt: TGTGCCAGCAGCCGACGGACTAGCGGGGGGGCCGCTAGCACAGATACGCAGTATTTT
cdr3_aa: CASSRRTSGGAASTDTQYF
j_call: TRBJ2-3
clone_size: many
v_call: TRBV12-3/TRBV12-4
d_call: TRBD2

cdr3_nt: TGCGCCAGCCGCCCCGAGTTCCCAGGGGCGATGAACACTGAAGCTTTCTTT
cdr3_aa: CASRPEFPGAMNTEAFF
j_call: TRBJ1-1
clone_size: many
v_call: TRBV5-1
d_call: -

cdr3_nt: TGTGCCAGCAGTTTATCGGGCTGGACAGAAGGACTGTTTTTT
cdr3_aa: CASSLSGWTEGLFF
j_call: TRBJ1-4
clone_size: -
v_call: TRBV27
d_call: -

cdr3_nt: TGTGCCAGCAGCCAAGATCTCAATGAGCAGTTCTTC
cdr3_aa: CASSQDLNEQFF
j_call: TRBJ2-1
clone_size: -
v_call: TRBV4-2
d_call: -